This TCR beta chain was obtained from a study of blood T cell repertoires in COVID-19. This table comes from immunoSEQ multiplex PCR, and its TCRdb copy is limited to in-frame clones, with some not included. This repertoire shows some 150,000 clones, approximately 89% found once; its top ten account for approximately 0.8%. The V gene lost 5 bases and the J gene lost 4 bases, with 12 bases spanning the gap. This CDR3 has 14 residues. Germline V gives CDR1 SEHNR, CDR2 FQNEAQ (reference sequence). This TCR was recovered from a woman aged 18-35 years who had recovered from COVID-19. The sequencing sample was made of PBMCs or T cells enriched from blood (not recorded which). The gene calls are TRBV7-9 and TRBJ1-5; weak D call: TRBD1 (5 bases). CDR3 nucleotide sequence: TGTGCCAGCAGCCGTACAGGAGCTAATCAGCCCCAGCATTTT. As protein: CASSRTGANQPQHF.